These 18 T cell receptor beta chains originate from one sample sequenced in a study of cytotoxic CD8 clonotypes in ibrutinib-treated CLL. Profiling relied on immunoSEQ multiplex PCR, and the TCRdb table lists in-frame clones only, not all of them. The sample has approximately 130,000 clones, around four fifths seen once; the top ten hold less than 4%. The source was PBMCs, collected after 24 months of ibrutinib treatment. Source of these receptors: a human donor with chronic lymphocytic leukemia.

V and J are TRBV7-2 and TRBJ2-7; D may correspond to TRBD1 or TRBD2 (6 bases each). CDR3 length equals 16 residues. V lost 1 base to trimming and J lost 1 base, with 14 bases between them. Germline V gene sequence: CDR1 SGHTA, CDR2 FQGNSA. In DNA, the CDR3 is TGTGCCAGCAGCTTAGTAGTCTGGGGGGCATCCTACGAGCAGTACTTC. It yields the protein CASSLVVWGASYEQYF.

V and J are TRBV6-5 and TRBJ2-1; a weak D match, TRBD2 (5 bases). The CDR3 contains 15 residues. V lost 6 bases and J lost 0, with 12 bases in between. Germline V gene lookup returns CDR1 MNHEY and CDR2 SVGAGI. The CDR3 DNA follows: TGTGCCAGCAGCTTTATGGGGAGCTCCTACAATGAGCAGTTCTTC. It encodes CASSFMGSSYNEQFF.

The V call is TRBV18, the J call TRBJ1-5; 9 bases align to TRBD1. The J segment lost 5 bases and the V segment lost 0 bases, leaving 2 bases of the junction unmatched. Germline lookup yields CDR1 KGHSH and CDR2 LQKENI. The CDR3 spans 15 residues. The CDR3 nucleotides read TGTGCCAGCTCACCACCGGGACAGGGTGATCAGCCCCAGCATTTT. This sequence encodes CASSPPGQGDQPQHF. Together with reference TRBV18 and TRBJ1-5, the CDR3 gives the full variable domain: NAGVMQNPRHLVRRRGQEARLRCSPMKGHSHVYWYRQLPEEGLKFMVYLQKENIIDESGMPKERFSAEFPKEGPSILRIQQVVRGDSAAYFCASSPPGQGDQPQHFGDGTRLSIL.

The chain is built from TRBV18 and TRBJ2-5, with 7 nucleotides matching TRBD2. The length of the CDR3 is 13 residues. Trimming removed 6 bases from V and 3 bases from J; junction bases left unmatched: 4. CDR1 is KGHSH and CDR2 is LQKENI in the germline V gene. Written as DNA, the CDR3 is TGTGCCAGCTCGAGCGGGGTAGAAGAGACCCAGTACTTC. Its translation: CASSSGVEETQYF. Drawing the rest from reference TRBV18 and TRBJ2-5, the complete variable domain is NAGVMQNPRHLVRRRGQEARLRCSPMKGHSHVYWYRQLPEEGLKFMVYLQKENIIDESGMPKERFSAEFPKEGPSILRIQQVVRGDSAAYFCASSSGVEETQYFGPGTRLLVL.

CDR3 in amino acids: CASSLSSGNTEAFF. The CDR3 nucleotides read TGTGCCAGCAGTTTATCGTCGGGGAACACTGAAGCTTTCTTT. The chain recombines TRBV28 with TRBJ1-1, with no clear D. Germline CDR1 reads MDHEN; CDR2 reads SYDVKM. The CDR3 has 14 amino acids. Trimming took 1 base from V and 1 from J, leaving 7 bases between them.

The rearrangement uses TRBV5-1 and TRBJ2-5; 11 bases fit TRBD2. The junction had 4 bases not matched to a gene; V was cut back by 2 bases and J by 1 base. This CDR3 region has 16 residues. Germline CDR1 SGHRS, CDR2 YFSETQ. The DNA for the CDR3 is TGCGCCAGCAGCTTTCCTAGCGGGGGGACCCAAGAGACCCAGTACTTC. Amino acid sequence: CASSFPSGGTQETQYF.

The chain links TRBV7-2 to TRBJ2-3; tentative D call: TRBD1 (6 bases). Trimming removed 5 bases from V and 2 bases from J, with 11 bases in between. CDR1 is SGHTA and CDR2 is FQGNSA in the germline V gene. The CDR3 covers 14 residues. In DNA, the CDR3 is TGTGCCAGCAGCCCGGGACATTCCACAGATACGCAGTATTTT. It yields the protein CASSPGHSTDTQYF.

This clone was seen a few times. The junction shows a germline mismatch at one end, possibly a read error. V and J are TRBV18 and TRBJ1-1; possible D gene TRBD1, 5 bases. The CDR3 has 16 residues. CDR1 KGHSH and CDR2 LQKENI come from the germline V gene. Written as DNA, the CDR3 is TGTGCCAGCTCACCACCCGGCAGGGCGCGGAACGCTGAAGCTTTCTTT. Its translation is CASSPPGRARNAEAFF.

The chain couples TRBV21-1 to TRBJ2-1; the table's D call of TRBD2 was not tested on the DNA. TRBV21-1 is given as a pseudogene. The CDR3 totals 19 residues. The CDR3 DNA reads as TGTGCCAGCAGCAAAGGAGAAAGGAGGGGCCGTCTCTCCTACAATGAGCAGTTCTTC. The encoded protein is CASSKGERRGRLSYNEQFF.

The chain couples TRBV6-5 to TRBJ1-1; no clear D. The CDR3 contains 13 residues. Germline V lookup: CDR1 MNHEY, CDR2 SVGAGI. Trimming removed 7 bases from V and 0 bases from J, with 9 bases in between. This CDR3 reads CASNSPVNTEAFF. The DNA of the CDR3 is TGTGCCAGCAATTCCCCGGTGAACACTGAAGCTTTCTTT.

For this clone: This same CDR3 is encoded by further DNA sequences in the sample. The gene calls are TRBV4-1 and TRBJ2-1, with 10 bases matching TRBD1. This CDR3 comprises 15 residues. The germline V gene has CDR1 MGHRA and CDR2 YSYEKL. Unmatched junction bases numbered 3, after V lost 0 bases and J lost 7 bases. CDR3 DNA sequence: TGCGCCAGCAGCCAAGACCGGACAGGGGGGAATGAGCAGTTCTTC. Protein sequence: CASSQDRTGGNEQFF.

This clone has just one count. The CDR3, as DNA: TGTGCCAGCAGCTTGTTTGGCACAGATACGCAGTATTTT. This encodes CASSLFGTDTQYF. The rearrangement joins TRBV5-6 to TRBJ2-3; D gene ambiguous. CDR1 is SGHDT, CDR2 YYEEEE, per germline. V shed 1 base and J shed 1 base, with 4 bases lying between them. The CDR3 sequence is 13 residues long.

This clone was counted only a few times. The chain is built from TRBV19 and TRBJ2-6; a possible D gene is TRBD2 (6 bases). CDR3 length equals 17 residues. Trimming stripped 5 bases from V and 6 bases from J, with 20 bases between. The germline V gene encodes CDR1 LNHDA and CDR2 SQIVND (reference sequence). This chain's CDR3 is CASSVLTVGGAANVLTF. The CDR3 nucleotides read TGTGCCAGTAGTGTTTTGACGGTCGGGGGAGCGGCCAACGTCCTGACTTTC. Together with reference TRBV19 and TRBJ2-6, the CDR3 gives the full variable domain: DGGITQSPKYLFRKEGQNVTLSCEQNLNHDAMYWYRQDPGQGLRLIYYSQIVNDFQKGDIAEGYSVSREKKESFPLTVTSAQKNPTAFYLCASSVLTVGGAANVLTFGAGSRLTVL.

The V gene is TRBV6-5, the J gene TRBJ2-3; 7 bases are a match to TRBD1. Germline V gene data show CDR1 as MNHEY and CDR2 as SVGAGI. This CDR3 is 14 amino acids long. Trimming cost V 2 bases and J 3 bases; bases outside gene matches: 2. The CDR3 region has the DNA TGTGCCAGCAGTTACGGGACAGTAACAGATACGCAGTATTTT. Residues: CASSYGTVTDTQYF.

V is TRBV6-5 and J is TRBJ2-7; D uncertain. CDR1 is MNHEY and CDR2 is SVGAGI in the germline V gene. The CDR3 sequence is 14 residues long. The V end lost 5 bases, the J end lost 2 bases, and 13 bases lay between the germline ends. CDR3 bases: TGTGCCAGCAGTGATGACGGTTCACCCTACGAGCAGTACTTC. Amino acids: CASSDDGSPYEQYF.

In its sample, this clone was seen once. The DNA for the CDR3 is TGTGCCAGCAGGAAACCCGGGACCCTGGGGCGGACTGAAGCTTTCTTT. It codes for CASRKPGTLGRTEAFF. The chain recombines TRBV7-3 with TRBJ1-1; the D gene is possibly TRBD1 (5 bases). Per the germline V gene, CDR1 is SGHTA and CDR2 is FQGTGA. Trimming cost V 6 bases and J 5 bases, with 22 bases left between them. The CDR3 is made up of 16 amino acids.

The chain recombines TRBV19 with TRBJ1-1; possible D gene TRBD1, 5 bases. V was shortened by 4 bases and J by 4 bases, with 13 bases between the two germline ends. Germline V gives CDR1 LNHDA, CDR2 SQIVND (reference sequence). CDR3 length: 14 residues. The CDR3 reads CASSRTEGTTEAFF. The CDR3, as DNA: TGTGCCAGTAGTAGAACGGAAGGGACCACTGAAGCTTTCTTT.

The CDR3 DNA sequence: TGTGCCTGGGGTGGAGAGTATGGCTACACCTTC. Its protein product is CAWGGEYGYTF. This rearrangement joins TRBV30 to TRBJ1-2; D remains unclear. CDR1 is GTSNPN and CDR2 is SVGIG in the germline V gene (reference sequence). This CDR3 has 11 amino acids. V was shortened by 5 bases and J by 5 bases, with 9 bases between the two germline ends.